The 23 T cell receptor beta chains below were found in one sample sequenced in a study of blood T cells in healthy people across ages. With a J-beta primer mix and a sample-barcoded 5' primer, a second PCR ran roughly 6 to 12 cycles. TCRdb used MiXCR to reprocess the 5' RACE reads, holding one entry per CDR3 protein. Of fewer than 1.5 million distinct CDR3 sequences listed, roughly 45% were seen once; the top ten hold roughly 7.9%. The sequenced material came from blood. The origin of the receptors is a woman younger than 30 in good health.

V usage is TRBV7-8 and J usage is TRBJ2-7, with 10 bases lining up with TRBD2. Germline CDR1 and CDR2: SGHVS and FQNEAQ. Trimming at V came to 4 bases and at J to 2 bases, leaving 8 bases not matched to a gene. This CDR3 is 16 amino acids long. The CDR3 DNA reads as TGTGCCAGCAGCTCCTACCAGCGGGGGGGAACCTACGAGCAGTACTTC. Protein product: CASSSYQRGGTYEQYF.

The sample holds many counts of this clonotype. The chain is built from TRBV10-3 and TRBJ2-7; D might be TRBD2 (6 bases). CDR3 length: 14 amino acids. Germline lookup yields CDR1 ENHRY and CDR2 SYGVKD. V lost 8 bases to trimming and J lost 0 bases, with 14 bases between them. In DNA, the CDR3 is TGTGCCATCGGGCCGGGGGATAACTCCTACGAGCAGTACTTC. It specifies CAIGPGDNSYEQYF.

CDR3 loop: CASSPPGRGVNEQFF. The DNA of the CDR3 is TGTGCCAGCAGCCCGCCCGGGAGAGGGGTGAATGAGCAGTTCTTC. This sequence joins TRBV11-3 and TRBJ2-1; D is possibly TRBD2 (6 bases). Trimming stripped 5 bases from V and 7 bases from J, with 18 bases between. Looked up from germline, CDR1 is SGHNT and CDR2 is YENEEA. CDR3 length equals 15 residues.

This clonotype came up a few times. This chain links TRBV20-1 with TRBJ1-5; D unclear. The CDR3 is made up of 14 amino acids. V gave up 3 bases and J gave up 3 bases, with 12 bases separating them. CDR1 and CDR2 (germline): DFQATT, SNEGSKA (reference sequence). CDR3 coding DNA: TGCAGTGCTAGGAAGGACGCGGCCAATCAGCCCCAGCATTTT. The encoded protein is CSARKDAANQPQHF.

The chain links TRBV2 to TRBJ1-2, with a weak D call TRBD1 (5 bases). Germline V CDR1 and CDR2: SNHLY, FYNNEI. V was trimmed by 6 bases and J by 2 bases, leaving 16 bases between them. This CDR3 is 15 amino acids long. CDR3 sequence reads: CASSNDGTMNYGYTF. The CDR3, as DNA: TGTGCCAGCAGCAATGATGGGACGATGAACTATGGCTACACCTTC.

This clonotype was seen a few times. The genes are TRBV12-3 or TRBV12-4 and TRBJ2-1, with D unresolved. This CDR3 is built from 11 residues. V dropped 5 bases and J dropped 10 bases, with 9 bases sitting between them. In nucleotides, the CDR3 is TGTGCCAGCAGTAGCTCAACCGAGCAGTTCTTC. Residues: CASSSSTEQFF.

The V call is TRBV6-1, the J call TRBJ2-7; 11 positions match TRBD2. The J call may not be correct, given that the DNA end is closer to TRBJ2-5. The germline CDR1 and CDR2 sequences are MNHNS and SASEGT. The length of the CDR3 is 15 residues. The CDR3: CASTFLAGGGETQYF. CDR3 nucleotide sequence: TGTGCCAGCACCTTTCTAGCGGGAGGAGGAGAGACCCAGTACTTC.

This clonotype was counted a few times. The J gene is TRBJ2-7, the V gene TRBV27, with 9 bases matching TRBD1. The germline CDR1 and CDR2 sequences are MNHEY and SMNVEV (reference sequence). The CDR3 covers 15 residues. V lost 1 base to trimming and J lost 6 bases; unmatched junction nucleotides: 7. CDR3 residues: CASSLFAGQGGEQYF. In DNA, the CDR3 is TGTGCCAGCAGTTTATTCGCGGGACAGGGAGGCGAGCAGTACTTC.

J is TRBJ2-7 and V is TRBV11-1; D is perhaps TRBD1 (6 bases). The CDR3 contains 15 residues. The germline V gene encodes CDR1 SGHAT and CDR2 FQDESV (reference sequence). V was cut by 3 bases and J by 6 bases, with 18 bases left in between. In DNA form, the CDR3 reads TGTGCCAGCAGCTTCTTCAGGGGTTCCCCGGGCGAGCAGTACTTC. Residues: CASSFFRGSPGEQYF.

This sequence joins TRBV10-3 and TRBJ1-2, with 9 bases fitting TRBD1. CDR1 ENHRY and CDR2 SYGVKD come from the germline V gene. The ends lost 7 bases at V and 4 bases at J; junction bases unmatched: 4. The CDR3 totals 13 residues. CDR3 sequence reads: CAITGTGSYGYTF. The CDR3 bases are TGTGCCATCACCGGGACAGGGAGCTATGGCTACACCTTC.

CDR3 nucleotides: TGTGCCAGCAGCTTAGGCCTCGGGACAGGGATTAAGGGCTACACCTTC. Translated, it gives CASSLGLGTGIKGYTF. This chain connects TRBV11-2 to TRBJ1-2, with TRBD1 identical over 9 bases. V trimming: 1 base; J trimming: 8 bases; junction bases outside the gene matches: 11. The germline CDR1 and CDR2 sequences are SGHAT and FQNNGV. This CDR3 has 16 amino acids.

V gene TRBV20-1 combines with J gene TRBJ2-2; 7 nucleotides align to TRBD1. The V gene end was trimmed by 6 bases and the J gene end by 8 bases; junction bases not matched to a gene: 15. The CDR3 is 15 residues long. Germline values: CDR1 DFQATT, CDR2 SNEGSKA (reference sequence). CDR3: CSAPTGTARNGELFF. The CDR3 DNA reads TGCAGTGCGCCAACCGGGACAGCGCGGAATGGGGAGCTGTTTTTT.

This clonotype was seen a few times. The V and J genes are TRBV4-1 and TRBJ2-3; D unresolved. The V end lost 3 bases, the J end lost 2 bases, and 9 bases lay between the germline ends. The CDR3 spans 14 residues. CDR1 is MGHRA and CDR2 is YSYEKL in the germline V gene. For the CDR3, the DNA is TGCGCCAGCAGCCAGATGGAGACCACAGATACGCAGTATTTT. Translating gives CASSQMETTDTQYF.

This clonotype has more than one count but fewer than ten. CDR3 bases: TGCAGTGCCGACTCGGGGGGTCCGCCCCAGCATTTT. Protein sequence: CSADSGGPPQHF. The chain joins TRBV20-1 to TRBJ1-5; D is possibly TRBD1 (5 bases). V lost 6 bases, J lost 9 bases, and 15 bases lay in between. The CDR3 runs to 12 residues. CDR1 is DFQATT, CDR2 SNEGSKA, per germline (reference sequence).

This chain uses TRBV11-2 with TRBJ2-1; 8 bases agree with TRBD2. Germline-derived CDR1 and CDR2 are SGHAT and FQNNGV. The CDR3 is 12 amino acids. J lost 13 bases, V lost 5 bases, and 7 bases had no gene match. The CDR3 sequence is CASSRRGETQFF. CDR3 bases: TGTGCCAGCAGCCGGCGGGGGGAGACCCAGTTCTTC.

This chain joins TRBV6-1 and TRBJ2-5; either TRBD1 or TRBD2 may supply D (7 bases each). The CDR3 extends over 15 amino acids. CDR1 and CDR2 (germline): MNHNS, SASEGT. The ends were cut back, 4 bases at V and 2 bases at J, with 14 bases in the middle. Here the CDR3 reads CASSGEGAEQETQYF. Here the CDR3 DNA reads TGTGCCAGCAGTGGGGAGGGGGCCGAGCAAGAGACCCAGTACTTC.

This clonotype was seen once. The chain carries TRBV7-9 and TRBJ2-7; D not certain. V was pared by 6 bases and J by 7 bases, with 10 bases between. This CDR3 has 11 residues. The V gene's germline CDR1 is SEHNR and CDR2 FQNEAQ (reference sequence). The CDR3 nucleotides are TGTGCCAGCAGGCGAAACAATGAGCAGTACTTC. Residues: CASRRNNEQYF.

This clonotype has a handful of counts. The gene calls are TRBV4-1 and TRBJ2-1; TRBD2 might be the D (5 bases). Germline V CDR1 and CDR2: MGHRA, YSYEKL. Trimming removed 0 bases from V and 4 bases from J, with 16 bases in between. The CDR3 spans 17 residues. CDR3 DNA sequence: TGCGCCAGCAGCCAAGATCCAGAAGCGGTCCTTTACAATGAGCAGTTCTTC. Translating it yields CASSQDPEAVLYNEQFF.

This clonotype was observed a few times. The rearrangement uses TRBV6-5 and TRBJ2-1; tentatively, D is TRBD2 (6 bases). V lost 0 bases and J lost 4, with 13 bases in between. The germline V gene has CDR1 MNHEY and CDR2 SVGAGI. This CDR3 comprises 16 residues. The CDR3 protein is CASSYSGDLGYNEQFF. DNA of the CDR3: TGTGCCAGCAGTTACTCGGGGGACTTGGGATACAATGAGCAGTTCTTC.

CDR3 DNA sequence: TGTGCCAGCAGCTTAGAGGCCTTCAGTAAAAGCCAAGAGACCCAGTACTTC. Translated, it gives CASSLEAFSKSQETQYF. V gene TRBV11-2 combines with J gene TRBJ2-5; the D is unclear. The germline V gene encodes CDR1 SGHAT and CDR2 FQNNGV. The V gene lost 0 bases and the J gene lost 1 base, with 15 bases spanning the gap. The CDR3 consists of 17 residues.

Notes on this clonotype: An end of the junction differs from the germline gene, which may be a read error. V usage is TRBV7-2 and J usage is TRBJ1-2; TRBD1 might be the D (6 bases). Germline CDR1 SGHTA, CDR2 FQGNSA. There are 17 residues in the CDR3. This CDR3 reads CASSLPRRMTGSYDYTF. CDR3 nucleotide sequence: TGTGCCAGCAGCCTACCTAGACGCATGACAGGATCATATGACTACACCTTC.

This clonotype was observed a handful of times. This chain joins TRBV5-1 and TRBJ2-1; D uncertain. Germline values: CDR1 SGHRS, CDR2 YFSETQ. Trimming shortened V by 0 bases and J by 3 bases, and 16 bases separated the two germline ends. The CDR3 has 17 residues. CDR3 in DNA: TGCGCCAGCAGCTTGGCGCGGACGGTCCAGTACTACAATGAGCAGTTCTTC. Its protein product is CASSLARTVQYYNEQFF.

The chain recombines TRBV13 with TRBJ2-5, with D uncertain. The germline V gene encodes CDR1 PRHDT and CDR2 FYEKMQ (reference sequence). The CDR3 is 15 amino acids. V gave up 2 bases and J gave up 11 bases, with 21 bases separating them. The CDR3 DNA reads TGTGCCAGCAGCTTACGAAGTAGATCAGGCAATGAGCAGTACTTC. Translating it yields CASSLRSRSGNEQYF.